The 26 T cell receptor beta chains listed next were all sequenced from one sample in a study of graft-versus-host responses after intestinal transplantation. TCRdb keeps only in-frame clones here, not all; method: immunoSEQ multiplex PCR. The sample yields under 150,000 clones, 85% to 95% seen once. Their target antigens are unknown. The sample was unstimulated CD8+ T cells sorted from spleen or lymph node cells, taken before intestinal transplant. The receptors stem from a human donor who received an intestinal transplant.

The chain is built from TRBV10-3 and TRBJ2-1, with 8 bases lining up with TRBD1. This CDR3 comprises 15 residues. Germline CDR1 reads ENHRY; CDR2 reads SYGVKD. V lost 6 bases to trimming and J lost 3 bases; unmatched junction nucleotides: 7. CDR3: CAIRTGDSLYNEQFF. The CDR3 DNA is TGTGCCATCAGGACAGGGGACTCTCTCTACAATGAGCAGTTCTTC.

The V call is TRBV11-3, the J call TRBJ2-7; the D call may be TRBD1 or TRBD2 (5 bases each). Trimming shortened V by 1 base and J by 3 bases, and 13 bases separated the two germline ends. CDR3 length: 15 amino acids. The germline CDR1 and CDR2 sequences are SGHNT and YENEEA. CDR3 residues: CASSLGPRGSYEQYF. As DNA, the CDR3 is TGTGCCAGCAGCTTAGGTCCGAGGGGTAGCTACGAGCAGTACTTC.

The chain employs TRBV11-3 and TRBJ1-1; D is perhaps TRBD1 (5 bases). This CDR3 has 14 residues. Trimming took 4 bases from V and 3 from J, leaving 12 bases between them. CDR1 SGHNT and CDR2 YENEEA come from the germline V gene. The chain's CDR3 is CASSSRDGDTEAFF. As DNA, the CDR3 is TGTGCCAGCAGCTCCCGGGACGGAGACACTGAAGCTTTCTTT.

The chain employs TRBV6-6 and TRBJ1-1; tentative D call: TRBD1 (5 bases). The germline gives CDR1 MNHNY, CDR2 SVGAGI (reference sequence). The CDR3 runs to 12 residues. Trimming left V 5 bases short and J 3 bases short, with 7 bases between. As DNA, the CDR3 is TGTGCCAGCAGTCCACAGGACACTGAAGCTTTCTTT. Protein sequence: CASSPQDTEAFF.

The CDR3 DNA reads TGTGCCAGCAGTTTCAGGACAGGGGTTACCTCCTATAATTCACCCCTCCACTTT. This encodes CASSFRTGVTSYNSPLHF. The chain carries TRBV28 and TRBJ1-6; 9 bases are a match to TRBD1. Trimming cost V 3 bases and J 0 bases; bases outside gene matches: 6. The CDR3 loop spans 18 amino acids. Germline V gives CDR1 MDHEN, CDR2 SYDVKM.

The chain combines TRBV7-8 with TRBJ2-2; no reliable D call. The CDR3 covers 16 residues. V gave up 5 bases and J gave up 1 base, with 14 bases separating them. Germline V gene sequence: CDR1 SGHVS, CDR2 FQNEAQ. DNA for the CDR3: TGTGCCAGCAGCGATACCGGCAGAAAGAACACCGGGGAGCTGTTTTTT. As protein: CASSDTGRKNTGELFF.

The rearrangement links TRBV7-7 to TRBJ2-1; 10 bases are a match to TRBD1. Trimming cost V 5 bases and J 5 bases; bases outside gene matches: 6. CDR3 length: 15 amino acids. Germline V gene data show CDR1 as SSHAT and CDR2 as FNYEAQ (reference sequence). CDR3 loop: CASSPGTGVNNEQFF. DNA of the CDR3: TGTGCCAGCAGCCCAGGGACAGGGGTCAACAATGAGCAGTTCTTC.

V gene TRBV27 combines with J gene TRBJ2-1; the match to TRBD2 covers 8 bases. J gave up 3 bases and V 2 bases, and 12 bases lay outside the gene matches. CDR1 MNHEY and CDR2 SMNVEV come from the germline V gene (reference sequence). The CDR3 consists of 18 residues. The CDR3, as DNA: TGTGCCAGCAGTTTAAAGGGGGTAGCGGGGTCCCTCTACAATGAGCAGTTCTTC. Protein product: CASSLKGVAGSLYNEQFF.

The chain links TRBV7-9 to TRBJ2-7, with unresolved D. Trimming left V 1 base short and J 7 bases short, with 8 bases between. The CDR3 runs to 12 residues. Germline CDR1 and CDR2: SEHNR and FQNEAQ (reference sequence). CDR3 sequence reads: CASSLGPGEQYF. The CDR3, as DNA: TGTGCCAGCAGCTTAGGCCCAGGAGAGCAGTACTTC. The whole variable domain, filled in from reference TRBV7-9 and TRBJ2-7, reads DTGVSQNPRHKITKRGQNVTFRCDPISEHNRLYWYRQTLGQGPEFLTYFQNEAQLEKSRLLSDRFSAERPKGSFSTLEIQRTEQGDSAMYLCASSLGPGEQYFGPGTRLTVT.

This clone has only one observation. The rearrangement uses TRBV7-3 and TRBJ2-3, with TRBD2 identical over 9 bases. CDR1 SGHTA and CDR2 FQGTGA come from the germline V gene. The J segment lost 1 base and the V segment lost 4 bases, leaving 9 bases of the junction unmatched. The CDR3 sequence is 17 residues long. For the CDR3, the DNA is TGTGCCAGCAGCTCCCCCATAGCGGGAGACCGCACAGATACGCAGTATTTT. This codes for CASSSPIAGDRTDTQYF.

This sequence joins TRBV7-9 and TRBJ2-2; D might be TRBD2 (5 bases). CDR3 length: 12 amino acids. Trimming left V 3 bases short and J 7 bases short, with 6 bases between. The germline V gene encodes CDR1 SEHNR and CDR2 FQNEAQ (reference sequence). The CDR3, as DNA: TGTGCCAGCAGCTTGGGGAGCGGGGAGCTGTTTTTT. Translation gives CASSLGSGELFF.

This sequence joins TRBV11-2 and TRBJ2-1, with D possibly being TRBD1 (6 bases). This CDR3 comprises 15 residues. Trimming removed 3 bases from V and 8 bases from J, with 17 bases in between. From germline, CDR1 is SGHAT and CDR2 FQNNGV. CDR3 amino acids: CASSFSTGQLYEQFF. CDR3 sequence (DNA): TGTGCCAGCAGCTTTAGTACAGGGCAGCTGTATGAGCAGTTCTTC.

This clone was observed a handful of times. This sequence joins TRBV7-9 and TRBJ1-3, with D hard to call. The CDR3 covers 17 residues. V was cut by 5 bases and J by 6 bases, with 23 bases left in between. Germline V lookup: CDR1 SEHNR, CDR2 FQNEAQ (reference sequence). In DNA, the CDR3 is TGTGCCAGCAGCCTAAGCTTAGGGCAAACGGCATCAAACACCATATATTTT. Translating it yields CASSLSLGQTASNTIYF.

The chain combines TRBV5-1 with TRBJ2-7; 8 positions match TRBD1. V gave up 1 base and J gave up 5 bases; unmatched junction bases: 5. This CDR3 spans 14 amino acids. Germline V gives CDR1 SGHRS, CDR2 YFSETQ. The CDR3, as DNA: TGCGCCAGCAGCTTGTACGGGACAGGAGACGAGCAGTACTTC. Protein sequence: CASSLYGTGDEQYF. The entire variable domain, with the rest obtained from reference TRBV5-1 and TRBJ2-7, is as follows: KAGVTQTPRYLIKTRGQQVTLSCSPISGHRSVSWYQQTPGQGLQFLFEYFSETQRNKGNFPGRFSGRQFSNSRSEMNVSTLELGDSALYLCASSLYGTGDEQYFGPGTRLTVT.

This clone has just one count. V usage is TRBV9 and J usage is TRBJ2-3, with 11 bases identical to TRBD2. The germline gives CDR1 SGDLS, CDR2 YYNGEE. With 3 bases clipped from V and 2 bases from J, the junction kept 5 bases outside the gene matches. The CDR3 covers 16 residues. CDR3 amino acids: CASSDGTSGNTDTQYF. The CDR3 DNA is TGTGCCAGCAGCGACGGGACTAGCGGAAACACAGATACGCAGTATTTT.

The rearrangement links TRBV14 to TRBJ2-1; 8 positions match TRBD2. CDR1 SGHDN and CDR2 FVKESK come from the germline V gene. The CDR3 spans 17 residues. Trimming at V came to 0 bases and at J to 7 bases, leaving 11 bases not matched to a gene. The chain's CDR3 is CASSQDWASGSRNEQFF. The CDR3 DNA reads as TGTGCCAGCAGCCAAGATTGGGCCAGCGGGAGTCGGAATGAGCAGTTCTTC.

The gene calls are TRBV7-9 and TRBJ1-3, with D maybe TRBD1 (5 bases). Germline V gives CDR1 SEHNR, CDR2 FQNEAQ (reference sequence). This CDR3 region has 14 residues. Trimming removed 6 bases from V and 0 bases from J, with 9 bases in between. This CDR3 is CASRSDNSGNTIYF. The CDR3 DNA sequence: TGTGCCAGCAGGTCGGACAACTCTGGAAACACCATATATTTT.

This clone was counted a single time. The chain has TRBV4-1 and TRBJ2-7, with D hard to call. V was clipped by 0 bases and J by 4 bases, with 13 bases between them. The length of the CDR3 is 15 residues. From germline, CDR1 is MGHRA and CDR2 YSYEKL. CDR3 DNA: TGCGCCAGCAGCCAAGAAGGCTTTTTGGTTTACGAGCAGTACTTC. Its protein is CASSQEGFLVYEQYF.

The chain recombines TRBV19 with TRBJ2-5; TRBD2 is a possible D gene (6 bases). Trimming took off 3 bases at V and 3 bases at J, with 11 bases between the two ends. In germline, CDR1 is LNHDA, CDR2 SQIVND (reference sequence). The CDR3 totals 14 residues. In nucleotides, the CDR3 is TGTGCCAGTAGTATTGCGGGGACGGAAGAGACCCAGTACTTC. Its translation is CASSIAGTEETQYF. Based on the CDR3 plus reference TRBV19 and TRBJ2-5, the full variable domain is DGGITQSPKYLFRKEGQNVTLSCEQNLNHDAMYWYRQDPGQGLRLIYYSQIVNDFQKGDIAEGYSVSREKKESFPLTVTSAQKNPTAFYLCASSIAGTEETQYFGPGTRLLVL.

The chain has TRBV10-3 and TRBJ2-7, with a tentative D call TRBD2 (5 bases). The V end was cut by 0 bases, the J end by 4 bases, with 13 bases between. The CDR3 runs 15 residues. The germline gives CDR1 ENHRY, CDR2 SYGVKD. Written as DNA, the CDR3 is TGTGCCATCAGTGAGTCCCCGGGATGGGATTACGAGCAGTACTTC. The encoded protein is CAISESPGWDYEQYF.

This rearrangement joins TRBV4-1 to TRBJ1-2; D is uncertain. In germline, CDR1 is MGHRA, CDR2 YSYEKL. V lost 1 base and J lost 2, with 5 bases in between. CDR3 length: 13 residues. The CDR3 loop reads CASSQVTNYGYTF. CDR3 in DNA: TGCGCCAGCAGCCAAGTCACCAACTATGGCTACACCTTC.

Worth noting for this clone: A junction end diverges from the germline sequence, so it may reflect a read error. V gene TRBV27 combines with J gene TRBJ1-1, with no clear D. The germline gives CDR1 MNHEY, CDR2 SMNVEV (reference sequence). The CDR3 totals 14 residues. CDR3 nucleotide sequence: TGTGCCAGCCGTTTAGCGTGGAGGGACACTGAAGCTTTCTTT. Residues: CASRLAWRDTEAFF.

This chain links TRBV5-4 with TRBJ1-1, with D possibly TRBD1 on 6 matching bases. V was trimmed by 2 bases and J by 1 base, leaving 9 bases between them. CDR3 length equals 14 residues. Germline V gives CDR1 SGHNT, CDR2 YYREEE (reference sequence). As DNA, the CDR3 is TGTGCCAGCAGCTTAACAGGGCAGAACACTGAAGCTTTCTTT. Its protein product is CASSLTGQNTEAFF. Based on the CDR3 plus reference TRBV5-4 and TRBJ1-1, the full variable domain is ETGVTQSPTHLIKTRGQQVTLRCSSQSGHNTVSWYQQALGQGPQFIFQYYREEENGRGNFPPRFSGLQFPNYSSELNVNALELDDSALYLCASSLTGQNTEAFFGQGTRLTVV.

J is TRBJ2-7 and V is TRBV7-9; D may be TRBD2 (5 bases). V lost 5 bases to trimming and J lost 2 bases, with 10 bases between them. Germline CDR1 is SEHNR and CDR2 is FQNEAQ (reference sequence). The CDR3 is 13 amino acids. DNA for the CDR3: TGTGCCAGCAGCCCGGGGTGGGCCTACGAGCAGTACTTC. Its translation: CASSPGWAYEQYF.

The genes are TRBV7-8 and TRBJ2-3; TRBD1 matches 7 bases. Trimming took 1 base from V and 3 from J; bases not matched to a gene: 7. The CDR3 spans 16 residues. In germline, CDR1 is SGHVS, CDR2 FQNEAQ. CDR3 DNA sequence: TGTGCCAGCAGCTTAGAAGTAGGGGGCCTGACAGATACGCAGTATTTT. Translation gives CASSLEVGGLTDTQYF.

V and J are TRBV25-1 and TRBJ1-5; D is possibly TRBD1 (6 bases). The V gene's germline CDR1 is MGHDK and CDR2 SYGVNS. V lost 8 bases and J 1 base, leaving 12 bases between the germline ends. This CDR3 contains 14 residues. The CDR3 loop is CASGGRGSNQPQHF. Written as DNA, the CDR3 is TGTGCCAGCGGGGGGCGGGGGAGCAATCAGCCCCAGCATTTT. Complete variable domain (other parts from reference TRBV25-1 and TRBJ1-5): EADIYQTPRYLVIGTGKKITLECSQTMGHDKMYWYQQDPGMELHLIHYSYGVNSTEKGDLSSESTVSRIRTEHFPLTLESARPSHTSQYLCASGGRGSNQPQHFGDGTRLSIL.